The clone carrying this T cell receptor beta chain was observed at least ten times. Its matching antigen is unknown. CDR1 is MNHNS and CDR2 is SASEGT in the germline V gene. CDR3 length equals 14 residues. Trimming cost V 7 bases and J 2 bases, with 12 bases left between them. The sample belongs to a study of regulatory T cells in long-lasting Graves disease. Study summary: For a period under 3 months, newly diagnosed Graves' patients had taken antithyroid drugs. Regarding the study as a whole: Having only a small sample size may have limited accuracy.

Arm-PCR with iRepertoire HTBI primers amplified the CDR3 regions for these TCR beta libraries. MiXCR, run by TCRdb on the multiplex PCR reads, gives a single entry per CDR3 protein. The sample has 350,000 to 400,000 distinct CDR3 sequences, roughly a sixth seen once. Time point reported: newly diagnosed GD, antithyroid drugs for less than 3 months. Extracted PBMC RNA gave rise to the TCR library. Sequencing was performed on peripheral blood mononuclear cells (PBMCs), taken at new diagnosis, from a patient treated with antithyroid drugs. This clonotype was sampled from a female donor with Graves disease. The chain recombines TRBV6-1 with TRBJ1-5; D perhaps matches TRBD1 (6 bases). CDR3 sequence (DNA): TGTGCCAGCACTTTAGGACAGCGCAATCAGCCCCAGCATTTT. The encoded protein is CASTLGQRNQPQHF.